This TCR beta chain is from a study of cytomegalovirus exposure and HLA in healthy donors. Study in general: A data release that came early held about 89 million unique TCRs from HLA-typed donors.

General study results and limits: Among TCR beta chains of equal frequency, HLA-associated ones were more clonally expanded in a later analysis. A later analysis found that most CMV-associated TCR beta chains appeared HLA-restricted.

The table lists this clone with a few counts. Its specificity is not known. The study ran its PCR with 60 Vbeta and 13 Jbeta primers. Profiling relied on immunoSEQ multiplex PCR, and the TCRdb table lists in-frame clones only, not all of them. The data contain under 150,000 clones, roughly four fifths of them singletons. Trimming shortened V by 0 bases and J by 0 bases, and 7 bases separated the two germline ends. From germline, CDR1 is LNHDA and CDR2 SQIVND (reference sequence). The CDR3 extends over 15 amino acids. The chain carries TRBV19 and TRBJ2-3, with D possibly TRBD1 on 5 matching bases. The sample comprised PBMCs. This TCR derives from a woman aged 40 to 49 in good health and CMV-seronegative. For the CDR3, the DNA is TGTGCCAGTAGTATAGATCGACAGAGCACAGATACGCAGTATTTT. This gives the protein CASSIDRQSTDTQYF.